Presented here are 20 T cell receptor beta chains from one specimen sequenced in a study of graft-versus-host responses after intestinal transplantation (dated by TCRdb to 2020 to 2023). The library was built by means of the immunoSEQ multiplex PCR assay. As stored in TCRdb, this immuneACCESS dataset retains in-frame rearrangements with V and J assigned. A fraction of the clones does not appear; measured against another copy, unresolved V genes explain less than half of the discrepancy, and the remainder lacks a known reason. The sample records approximately 14,000 clones, roughly 32% of which are singletons. The leading ten clones occupy 2% to 2.5% of the sample. Reading the label with the study, this specimen's time point is: cells obtained before transplantation from donor or recipient. Mixed lymphocyte reactions plated approximately 200,000 CFSE-labeled pre-transplant responders with approximately 200,000 irradiated violet-dye-labeled stimulators and were cultured for about 6 days.

The specimen was alloreactive CD8+ T cells from a mixed lymphocyte reaction culture, collected before intestinal transplant. According to the study, the label for this sample's cell subset or site signals: CFSE-low proliferating T cells sorted from roughly six-day pre-transplant mixed lymphocyte reaction (GvH or HvG direction). These receptors originate from a human patient who received an intestinal transplant.

This chain links TRBV14 with TRBJ1-2; D gene unclear. The CDR3 has 15 amino acids. Germline CDR1 is SGHDN and CDR2 is FVKESK. The V end lost 1 base, the J end lost 0 bases, and 9 bases lay between the germline ends. The CDR3 DNA reads TGTGCCAGCAGCCAAGGTTCAGCAACTAACTATGGCTACACCTTC. Translated: CASSQGSATNYGYTF.

The V and J genes are TRBV27 and TRBJ2-7; 7 nucleotides line up with TRBD2. Per the germline V gene, CDR1 is MNHEY and CDR2 is SMNVEV (reference sequence). CDR3 length equals 14 residues. The V gene end was trimmed by 3 bases and the J gene end by 6 bases; junction bases not matched to a gene: 8. The CDR3 protein is CASSLAGDRPEQYF. For the CDR3, the DNA is TGTGCCAGCAGTTTGGCGGGGGATAGGCCCGAGCAGTACTTC.

V gene TRBV10-3 combines with J gene TRBJ2-7; 9 bases match TRBD2. V lost 4 bases, J lost 3 bases, and 7 bases stayed unmatched. The CDR3 runs 15 residues. Germline CDR1 reads ENHRY; CDR2 reads SYGVKD. In nucleotides, the CDR3 is TGTGCCATCAGTGCTACGGGACTAGCCGTCTACGAGCAGTACTTC. It specifies CAISATGLAVYEQYF.

This clone was found a few times. The chain is built from TRBV4-3 and TRBJ2-7; TRBD1 matches 11 bases. CDR3 length: 15 residues. Per the germline V gene, CDR1 is LGHNA and CDR2 is YSLEER. J gave up 3 bases and V 4 bases, and 5 bases lay outside the gene matches. Here the CDR3 reads CASSPDGTGGYEQYF. In nucleotides, the CDR3 is TGCGCCAGCAGCCCAGACGGGACAGGGGGCTACGAGCAGTACTTC.

The table lists this clone with a few counts. This chain uses TRBV4-1 with TRBJ2-7; D is undetermined. V was shortened by 1 base and J by 0 bases, with 7 bases between the two germline ends. The germline gives CDR1 MGHRA, CDR2 YSYEKL. This CDR3 contains 14 residues. The CDR3 DNA is TGCGCCAGCAGCCAAGTTAGCAGCTCCTACGAGCAGTACTTC. Its translation is CASSQVSSSYEQYF.

The V and J genes are TRBV2 and TRBJ1-2; D is undetermined. Germline CDR1 and CDR2: SNHLY and FYNNEI. Trimming stripped 10 bases from V and 1 base from J, with 28 bases between. This CDR3 region has 18 residues. In nucleotides, the CDR3 is TGTGCCACCCTCGGAGTCTTTACAGCCGCGATTTATAACTATGGCTACACCTTC. The encoded protein is CATLGVFTAAIYNYGYTF. Full variable domain (missing parts from reference TRBV2 and TRBJ1-2): EPEVTQTPSHQVTQMGQEVILRCVPISNHLYFYWYRQILGQKVEFLVSFYNNEISEKSEIFDDQFSVERPDGSNFTLKIRSTKLEDSAMYFCATLGVFTAAIYNYGYTFGSGTRLTVV.

This chain links TRBV20-1 with TRBJ2-7, with a weak D call TRBD1 (5 bases). Germline assignment: CDR1 DFQATT and CDR2 SNEGSKA (reference sequence). This CDR3 contains 11 residues. Trimming stripped 7 bases from V and 6 bases from J, with 13 bases between. The CDR3: CSVNWGAEQYF. As DNA, the CDR3 is TGCAGTGTGAACTGGGGCGCCGAGCAGTACTTC.

The V call is TRBV5-6, the J call TRBJ2-3; TRBD1 might be the D (6 bases). This CDR3 spans 18 amino acids. V lost 1 base and J 2 bases, leaving 20 bases between the germline ends. Germline V gene data show CDR1 as SGHDT and CDR2 as YYEEEE. CDR3 nucleotide sequence: TGTGCCAGCAGCTTGCTAGGGGGATCGGCCTTCGACACAGATACGCAGTATTTT. This sequence encodes CASSLLGGSAFDTDTQYF.

This rearrangement joins TRBV4-2 to TRBJ2-2; TRBD1 is a possible D gene (5 bases). Germline CDR1 is LGHNA and CDR2 is YNFKEQ. Trimming removed 0 bases from V and 8 bases from J, with 16 bases in between. This CDR3 region has 16 residues. CDR3: CASSQDRPGWSGELFF. The CDR3 DNA reads as TGTGCCAGCAGCCAAGATAGGCCAGGGTGGTCGGGGGAGCTGTTTTTT.

This clone was counted between two and nine times. This chain connects TRBV23-1 to TRBJ2-7; D may be TRBD2 (6 bases). TRBV23-1 is known as an ORF, though its function is uncertain. The CDR3 sequence is 17 residues long. V was trimmed by 6 bases and J by 2 bases, leaving 23 bases between them. The CDR3 region is CASRTKAQSGGPYEQYF. CDR3 coding DNA: TGCGCCAGCAGAACAAAAGCCCAGTCCGGGGGACCCTACGAGCAGTACTTC.

Written as DNA, the CDR3 is TGCGCCAGCAGTCAATCTCGCGACAGCTACTATGGCTACACCTTC. It codes for CASSQSRDSYYGYTF. The chain employs TRBV23-1 and TRBJ1-2; D perhaps matches TRBD1 (5 bases). TRBV23-1 is known as an ORF, though its function is uncertain. With 0 bases removed from V and 3 bases from J, the gap between germline ends came to 11 bases. The CDR3 consists of 15 residues.

This chain links TRBV13 with TRBJ1-1; 8 bases line up with TRBD1. Per the germline V gene, CDR1 is PRHDT and CDR2 is FYEKMQ (reference sequence). This CDR3 is built from 21 residues. The V and J ends lost 3 bases and 1 base, in that order; junction bases with no gene match: 22. The CDR3 loop reads CASSLGQYELQGAFWNTEAFF. CDR3 sequence (DNA): TGTGCCAGCAGCTTGGGACAATATGAACTCCAGGGGGCTTTCTGGAACACTGAAGCTTTCTTT. The full variable domain, completed using reference TRBV13 and TRBJ1-1, is AAGVIQSPRHLIKEKRETATLKCYPIPRHDTVYWYQQGPGQDPQFLISFYEKMQSDKGSIPDRFSAQQFSDYHSELNMSSLELGDSALYFCASSLGQYELQGAFWNTEAFFGQGTRLTVV.

The chain joins TRBV7-2 to TRBJ2-2, with a weak D call TRBD2 (6 bases). V dropped 5 bases and J dropped 7 bases, with 11 bases sitting between them. CDR3 length: 13 residues. The germline V gene encodes CDR1 SGHTA and CDR2 FQGNSA. CDR3 sequence: CASSPPGDGELFF. The DNA of the CDR3 is TGTGCCAGCAGCCCTCCGGGGGACGGGGAGCTGTTTTTT.

This chain uses TRBV27 with TRBJ2-7; D possibly corresponds to TRBD1 (6 bases). Trimming pared 6 bases from V and 2 bases from J, leaving 20 bases between. The CDR3 is 16 residues long. Per germline, CDR1 MNHEY and CDR2 SMNVEV (reference sequence). CDR3 nucleotide sequence: TGTGCCAGCAGACTTTACACAGGGTCAGCAACCTACGAGCAGTACTTC. Encoded protein: CASRLYTGSATYEQYF.

The chain links TRBV6-1 to TRBJ1-2; no definite D call. The germline V gene has CDR1 MNHNS and CDR2 SASEGT. This CDR3 region has 14 residues. V gave up 3 bases and J gave up 3 bases, with 11 bases separating them. The CDR3 region is CASSEDTRYYGYTF. The CDR3 DNA follows: TGTGCCAGCAGTGAGGATACAAGATACTATGGCTACACCTTC.

This clone appeared a few times. The rearrangement links TRBV6-5 to TRBJ1-1; a weak D match, TRBD1 (6 bases). Trimming shortened V by 9 bases and J by 1 base, and 12 bases separated the two germline ends. The length of the CDR3 is 13 residues. Germline CDR1 MNHEY, CDR2 SVGAGI. This chain's CDR3 is CASQLGGNTEAFF. CDR3 bases: TGTGCCAGTCAACTAGGGGGGAACACTGAAGCTTTCTTT.

V gene TRBV2 combines with J gene TRBJ2-3, with a weak D call TRBD2 (6 bases). Trimming took 6 bases from V and 0 from J, leaving 13 bases between them. The CDR3 is 15 amino acids. Germline values: CDR1 SNHLY, CDR2 FYNNEI. The CDR3 protein is CASRVRDSSTDTQYF. In DNA, the CDR3 is TGTGCCAGCAGAGTAAGGGACTCTAGCACAGATACGCAGTATTTT.

In this sample, this clone turned up a few times. This chain joins TRBV11-2 and TRBJ2-2; the D is unclear. The CDR3 sequence is 13 residues long. Germline assignment: CDR1 SGHAT and CDR2 FQNNGV. V was trimmed by 4 bases and J by 2 bases, leaving 5 bases between them. The CDR3 DNA follows: TGTGCCAGCAGCTACTCTAACACCGGGGAGCTGTTTTTT. Protein: CASSYSNTGELFF.

As concerns this clone: Other DNA sequences of this sample code for an identical CDR3. This chain links TRBV6-1 with TRBJ2-1; perhaps TRBD1 as D (6 bases). Germline values: CDR1 MNHNS, CDR2 SASEGT. V was pared by 7 bases and J by 9 bases, with 19 bases between. The CDR3 runs 14 residues. CDR3 in DNA: TGTGCCAGCACCTTATCACAGGGTTTCACTGAGCAGTTCTTC. As protein: CASTLSQGFTEQFF.

This clone qualifies as medium-sized (0.01 to 0.1%). The chain is built from TRBV9 and TRBJ2-7; TRBD1 might be the D (5 bases). This CDR3 comprises 12 residues. Germline values: CDR1 SGDLS, CDR2 YYNGEE. V was pared by 4 bases and J by 5 bases, with 10 bases between. The CDR3 is CASSSGRDEQYF. CDR3 bases: TGTGCCAGCAGCTCAGGGCGCGACGAGCAGTACTTC. The entire variable domain, with the rest obtained from reference TRBV9 and TRBJ2-7, is as follows: DSGVTQTPKHLITATGQRVTLRCSPRSGDLSVYWYQQSLDQGLQFLIQYYNGEERAKGNILERFSAQQFPDLHSELNLSSLELGDSALYFCASSSGRDEQYFGPGTRLTVT.